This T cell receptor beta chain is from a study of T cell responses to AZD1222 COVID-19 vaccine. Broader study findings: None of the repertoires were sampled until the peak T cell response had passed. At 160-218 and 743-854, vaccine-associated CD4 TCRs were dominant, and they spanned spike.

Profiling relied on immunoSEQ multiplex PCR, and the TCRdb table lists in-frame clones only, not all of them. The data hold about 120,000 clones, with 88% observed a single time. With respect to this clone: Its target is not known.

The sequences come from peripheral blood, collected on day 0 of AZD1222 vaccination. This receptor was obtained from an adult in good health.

CDR3 sequence (DNA): TGTGCCAGCAGTGAAAAGAGGGGTCGATATGGCTACACCTTC. Translating gives CASSEKRGRYGYTF. This chain joins TRBV2 and TRBJ1-2; D is possibly TRBD1 (5 bases). CDR3 length equals 14 residues. CDR1 SNHLY and CDR2 FYNNEI come from the germline V gene. V was cut by 2 bases and J by 5 bases, with 12 bases left in between.